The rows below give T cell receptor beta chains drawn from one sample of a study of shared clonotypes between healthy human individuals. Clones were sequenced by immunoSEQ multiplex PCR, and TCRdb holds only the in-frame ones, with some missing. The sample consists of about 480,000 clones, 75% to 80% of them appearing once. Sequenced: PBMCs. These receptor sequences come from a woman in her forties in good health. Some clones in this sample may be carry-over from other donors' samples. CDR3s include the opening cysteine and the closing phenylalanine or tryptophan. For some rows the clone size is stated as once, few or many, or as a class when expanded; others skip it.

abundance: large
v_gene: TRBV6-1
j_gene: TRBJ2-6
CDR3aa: CASSELDFSGANVLTF

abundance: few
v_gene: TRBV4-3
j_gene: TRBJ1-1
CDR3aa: CASSQDRFRQHTEAFF

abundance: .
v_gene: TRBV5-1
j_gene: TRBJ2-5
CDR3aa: CASGPRGGAQETQYF

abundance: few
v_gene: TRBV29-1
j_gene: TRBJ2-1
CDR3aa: CSVAGLAGVNEQFF

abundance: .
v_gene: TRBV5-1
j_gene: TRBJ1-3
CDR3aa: CASSLGTAGNTIYF

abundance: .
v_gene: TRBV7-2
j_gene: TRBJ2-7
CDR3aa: CASSSDRHASYEQYF

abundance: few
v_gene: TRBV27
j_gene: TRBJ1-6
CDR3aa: CASSLSGQGGPLHF

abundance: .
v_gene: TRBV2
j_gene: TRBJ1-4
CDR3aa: CASEKGASNEKLFF

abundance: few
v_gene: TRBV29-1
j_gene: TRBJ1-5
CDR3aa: CSVRTGGSNQPQHF

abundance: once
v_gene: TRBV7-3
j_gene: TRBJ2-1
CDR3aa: CASSLSMWSIPNEQFF

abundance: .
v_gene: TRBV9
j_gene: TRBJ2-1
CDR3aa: CASSVGQRIDYNEQFF

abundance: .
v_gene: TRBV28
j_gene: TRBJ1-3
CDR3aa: CASSPGQGHTIYF

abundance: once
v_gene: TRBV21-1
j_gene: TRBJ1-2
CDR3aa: CASSRINYGYTF

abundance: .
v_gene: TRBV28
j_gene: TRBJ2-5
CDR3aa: CASSPTTGTGQETQYF

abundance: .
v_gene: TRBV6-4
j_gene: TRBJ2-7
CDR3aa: CASSLPGTGRYEQYF

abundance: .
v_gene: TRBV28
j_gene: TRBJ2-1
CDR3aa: CASRELAGPNEQFF

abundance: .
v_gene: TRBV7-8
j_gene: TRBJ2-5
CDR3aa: CASSLAVAGTQYF

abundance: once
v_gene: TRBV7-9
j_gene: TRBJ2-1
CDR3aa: CASSFGPNEQFF

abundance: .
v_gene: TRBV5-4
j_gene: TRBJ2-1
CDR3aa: CASTSAGVGYNEQFF

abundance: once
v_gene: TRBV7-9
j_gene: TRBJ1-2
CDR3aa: CASSLTPGTVPYGYTF

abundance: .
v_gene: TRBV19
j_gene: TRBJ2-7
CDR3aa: CASSIEGTSYEQYF

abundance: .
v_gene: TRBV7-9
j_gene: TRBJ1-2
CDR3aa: CASSLGQIYGYTF